The T cell receptor beta chain under discussion was sequenced for a study of sequential checkpoint blockade in melanoma. In the study overall: Randomization was 1:1 between first-line nivolumab→ipilimumab and ipilimumab→nivolumab.

Treatment given: randomized to nivolumab then ipilimumab (arm A) or the reverse (arm B). DNA-damaging chemotherapy had not been given to any patient beforehand. Sorted cells were live CD3+CD8+, lacking CD19 and CD56, from PBMCs. TCRdb keeps only in-frame clones here, not all; method: immunoSEQ multiplex PCR. The table shows roughly 9,800 clones, with roughly 80% occurring only once. V trimming: 1 base; J trimming: 8 bases; junction bases outside the gene matches: 7. The length of the CDR3 is 13 residues. The germline V gene has CDR1 GTSNPN and CDR2 SVGIG (reference sequence). The source was CD8+ T cells sorted from blood (inferred from file names), collected from a patient given nivolumab and ipilimumab in sequence. The receptor was derived from a human donor with melanoma. This chain uses TRBV30 with TRBJ1-1; TRBD1 matches at 7 bases. In nucleotides, the CDR3 is TGTGCCTGGAGTGCAATGGGACAGCAGGAAGCTTTCTTT. This encodes CAWSAMGQQEAFF.